This T cell receptor (beta chain) was obtained from a study of early T cells in non-severe SARS-CoV-2 infection. Across the whole study: Investigators sequenced bulk RNA drawn from unsorted whole blood, and chains remained unpaired.

The TCR library protocol was used to attach unique molecular identifiers. These identifiers were attached to individual cDNA molecules. TCRdb ran MiXCR on the 5' RACE reads and lists one entry per CDR3 protein. The profile covers under 80,000 distinct CDR3 sequences, with approximately 12% appearing a single time and about 4.4% taken by the ten largest. This clonotype turned up a few times. This sequence originates from an adult who was a healthcare worker with PCR-confirmed SARS-CoV-2 infection or an uninfected control (not recorded which). The sample consisted of whole blood.

The CDR3 spells CASSFRQGARTDTQYF. The CDR3 coding sequence is TGTGCCAGCAGTTTTCGACAGGGGGCGCGGACAGATACGCAGTATTTT. The rearrangement links TRBV12-3 or TRBV12-4 to TRBJ2-3, with 10 bases identical to TRBD1. V gave up 3 bases and J gave up 3 bases; unmatched junction bases: 6. The CDR3 runs 16 residues.